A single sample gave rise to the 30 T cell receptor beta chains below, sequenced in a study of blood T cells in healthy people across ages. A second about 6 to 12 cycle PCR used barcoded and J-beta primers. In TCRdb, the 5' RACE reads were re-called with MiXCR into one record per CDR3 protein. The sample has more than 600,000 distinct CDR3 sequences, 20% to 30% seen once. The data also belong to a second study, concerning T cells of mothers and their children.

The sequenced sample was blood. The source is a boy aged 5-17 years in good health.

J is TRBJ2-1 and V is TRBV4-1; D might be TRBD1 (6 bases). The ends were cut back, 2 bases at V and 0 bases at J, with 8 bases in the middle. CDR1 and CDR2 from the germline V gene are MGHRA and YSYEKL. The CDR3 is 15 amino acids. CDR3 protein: CASSQLDSSYNEQFF. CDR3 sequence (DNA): TGCGCCAGCAGCCAATTGGACAGCTCCTACAATGAGCAGTTCTTC.

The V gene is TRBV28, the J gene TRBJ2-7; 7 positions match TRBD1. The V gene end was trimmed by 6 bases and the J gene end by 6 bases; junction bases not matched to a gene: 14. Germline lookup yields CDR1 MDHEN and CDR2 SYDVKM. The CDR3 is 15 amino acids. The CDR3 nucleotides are TGTGCCAGCAGCCAAAGCCCCCGGACAGGCTTCGAGCAGTACTTC. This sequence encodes CASSQSPRTGFEQYF. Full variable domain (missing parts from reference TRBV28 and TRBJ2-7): DVKVTQSSRYLVKRTGEKVFLECVQDMDHENMFWYRQDPGLGLRLIYFSYDVKMKEKGDIPEGYSVSREKKERFSLILESASTNQTSMYLCASSQSPRTGFEQYFGPGTRLTVT.

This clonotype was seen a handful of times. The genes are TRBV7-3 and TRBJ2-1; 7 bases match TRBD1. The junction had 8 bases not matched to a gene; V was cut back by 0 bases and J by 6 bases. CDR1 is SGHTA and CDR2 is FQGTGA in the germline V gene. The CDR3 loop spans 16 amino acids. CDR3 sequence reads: CASSLTTGQKPNEQFF. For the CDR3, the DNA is TGTGCCAGCAGCTTAACTACGGGACAGAAACCCAATGAGCAGTTCTTC.

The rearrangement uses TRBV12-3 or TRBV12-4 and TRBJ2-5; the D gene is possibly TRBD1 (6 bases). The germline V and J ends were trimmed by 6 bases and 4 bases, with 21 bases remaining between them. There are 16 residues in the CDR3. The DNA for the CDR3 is TGTGCCAGCAGCATAAATACATGGGGCAGGGGAGAGACCCAGTACTTC. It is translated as CASSINTWGRGETQYF.

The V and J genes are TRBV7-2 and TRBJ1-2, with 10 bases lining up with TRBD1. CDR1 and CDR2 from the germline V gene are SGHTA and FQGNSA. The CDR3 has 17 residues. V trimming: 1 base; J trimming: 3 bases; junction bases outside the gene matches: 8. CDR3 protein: CASSLVVTGGADYGYTF. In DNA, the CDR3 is TGTGCCAGCAGCTTAGTGGTGACAGGGGGCGCCGACTATGGCTACACCTTC.

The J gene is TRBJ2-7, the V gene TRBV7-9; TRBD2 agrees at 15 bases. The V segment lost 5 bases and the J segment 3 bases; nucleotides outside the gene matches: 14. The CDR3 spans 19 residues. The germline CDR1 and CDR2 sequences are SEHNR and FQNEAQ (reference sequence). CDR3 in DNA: TGTGCCAGCAGCGGAACGGGACTAGCGGGGGGAACTGACTACTACGAGCAGTACTTC. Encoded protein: CASSGTGLAGGTDYYEQYF.

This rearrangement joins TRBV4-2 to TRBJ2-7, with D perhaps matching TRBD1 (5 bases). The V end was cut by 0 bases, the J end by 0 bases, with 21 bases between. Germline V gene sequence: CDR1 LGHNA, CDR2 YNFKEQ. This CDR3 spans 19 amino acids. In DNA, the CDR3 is TGTGCCAGCAGCCAAGAACCCCGGCGGCTAGGGGTAAGCTCCTACGAGCAGTACTTC. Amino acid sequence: CASSQEPRRLGVSSYEQYF.

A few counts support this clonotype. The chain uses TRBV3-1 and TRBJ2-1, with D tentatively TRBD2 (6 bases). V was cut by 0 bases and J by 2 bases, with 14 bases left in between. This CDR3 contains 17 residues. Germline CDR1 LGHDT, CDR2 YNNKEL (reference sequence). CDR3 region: CASSQDQAGHPYNEQFF. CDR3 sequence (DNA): TGTGCCAGCAGCCAAGATCAGGCGGGGCACCCCTACAATGAGCAGTTCTTC.

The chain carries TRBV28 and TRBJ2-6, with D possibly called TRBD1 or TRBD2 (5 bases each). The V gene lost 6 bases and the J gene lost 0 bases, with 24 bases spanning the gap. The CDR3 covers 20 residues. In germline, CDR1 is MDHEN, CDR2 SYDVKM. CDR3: CASSPWLVSRESSGANVLTF. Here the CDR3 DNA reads TGTGCCAGCAGCCCTTGGTTGGTTAGCAGGGAGAGCTCTGGGGCCAACGTCCTGACTTTC.

CDR3 nucleotide sequence: TGTGCTAGTGGTTTGGGGTCTCTCTACGAGCAGTACTTC. This sequence encodes CASGLGSLYEQYF. The V and J genes are TRBV12-5 and TRBJ2-7; unclear D gene. V was cut by 1 base and J by 3 bases, with 7 bases left in between. The CDR3 extends over 13 amino acids. Per germline, CDR1 LGHNT and CDR2 FRNRAP.

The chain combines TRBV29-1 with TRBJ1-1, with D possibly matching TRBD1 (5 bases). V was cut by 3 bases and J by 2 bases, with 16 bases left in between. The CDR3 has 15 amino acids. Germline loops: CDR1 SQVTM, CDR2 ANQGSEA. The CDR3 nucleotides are TGCAGCGTTGAGGTATTGGGTGGGGCAAACACTGAAGCTTTCTTT. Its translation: CSVEVLGGANTEAFF.

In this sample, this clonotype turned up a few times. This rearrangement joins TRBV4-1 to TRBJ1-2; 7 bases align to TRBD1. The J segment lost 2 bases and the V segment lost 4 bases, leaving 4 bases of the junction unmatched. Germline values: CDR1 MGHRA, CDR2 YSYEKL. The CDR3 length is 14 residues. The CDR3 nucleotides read TGCGCCAGCAGCCTTAACAGGGGCAACTATGGCTACACCTTC. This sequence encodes CASSLNRGNYGYTF.

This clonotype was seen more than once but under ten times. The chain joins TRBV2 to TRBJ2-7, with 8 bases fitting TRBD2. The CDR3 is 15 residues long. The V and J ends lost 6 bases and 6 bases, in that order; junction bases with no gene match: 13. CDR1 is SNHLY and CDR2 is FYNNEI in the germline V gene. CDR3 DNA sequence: TGTGCCAGCAGCGGACTAGCCACCTGGGAGTCCGAGCAGTACTTC. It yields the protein CASSGLATWESEQYF.

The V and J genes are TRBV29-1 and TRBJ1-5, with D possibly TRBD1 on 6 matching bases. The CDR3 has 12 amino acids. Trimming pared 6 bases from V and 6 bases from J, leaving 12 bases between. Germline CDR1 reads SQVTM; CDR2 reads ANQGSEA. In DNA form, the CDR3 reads TGCAGCGTAAGAACAGGGAGTCAGCCCCAGCATTTT. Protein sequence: CSVRTGSQPQHF.

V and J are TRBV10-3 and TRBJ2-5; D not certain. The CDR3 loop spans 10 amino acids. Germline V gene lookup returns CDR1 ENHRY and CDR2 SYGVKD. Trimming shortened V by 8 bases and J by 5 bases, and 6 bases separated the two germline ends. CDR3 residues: CAIGLETQYF. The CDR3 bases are TGTGCCATCGGTCTTGAGACCCAGTACTTC.

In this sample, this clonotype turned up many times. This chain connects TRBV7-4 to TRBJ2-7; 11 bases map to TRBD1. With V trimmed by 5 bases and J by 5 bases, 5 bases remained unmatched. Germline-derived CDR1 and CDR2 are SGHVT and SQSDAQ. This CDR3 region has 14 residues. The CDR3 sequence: CASSRGQGGHEQYF. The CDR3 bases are TGTGCCAGCAGCCGGGGACAGGGGGGCCACGAGCAGTACTTC.

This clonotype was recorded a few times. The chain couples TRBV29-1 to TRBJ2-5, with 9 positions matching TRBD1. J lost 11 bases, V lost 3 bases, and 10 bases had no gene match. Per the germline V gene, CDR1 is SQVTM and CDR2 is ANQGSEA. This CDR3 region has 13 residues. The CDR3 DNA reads TGCAGCGTTGAGCCGGACAGGGGAGGTGAGCAGTACTTC. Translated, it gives CSVEPDRGGEQYF.

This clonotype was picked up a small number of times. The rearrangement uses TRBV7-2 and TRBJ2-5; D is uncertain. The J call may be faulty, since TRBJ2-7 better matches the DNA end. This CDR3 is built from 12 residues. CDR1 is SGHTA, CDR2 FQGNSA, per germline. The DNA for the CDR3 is TGTGCCAGCAGCGCCTCGTATGGCGAGCAGTACTTC. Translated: CASSASYGEQYF.

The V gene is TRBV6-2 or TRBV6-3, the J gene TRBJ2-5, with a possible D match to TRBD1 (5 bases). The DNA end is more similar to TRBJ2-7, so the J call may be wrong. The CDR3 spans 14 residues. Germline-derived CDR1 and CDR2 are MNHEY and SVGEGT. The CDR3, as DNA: TGTGCCAGCAGTTACCTACAGGATACCTACGAGCAGTACTTC. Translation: CASSYLQDTYEQYF.

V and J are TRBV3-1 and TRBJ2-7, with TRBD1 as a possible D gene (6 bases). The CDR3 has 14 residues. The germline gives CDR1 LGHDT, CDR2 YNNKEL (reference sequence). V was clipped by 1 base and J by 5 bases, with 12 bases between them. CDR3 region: CASSQAGRGNEQYF. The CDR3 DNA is TGTGCCAGCAGCCAAGCGGGCAGGGGAAACGAGCAGTACTTC.

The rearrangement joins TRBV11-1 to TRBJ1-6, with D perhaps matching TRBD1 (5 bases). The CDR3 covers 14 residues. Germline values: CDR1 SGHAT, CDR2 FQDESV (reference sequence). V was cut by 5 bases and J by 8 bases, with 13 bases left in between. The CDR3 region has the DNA TGTGCCAGCAGCCGGGACTTCCAAGATTCACCCCTCCACTTT. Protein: CASSRDFQDSPLHF.

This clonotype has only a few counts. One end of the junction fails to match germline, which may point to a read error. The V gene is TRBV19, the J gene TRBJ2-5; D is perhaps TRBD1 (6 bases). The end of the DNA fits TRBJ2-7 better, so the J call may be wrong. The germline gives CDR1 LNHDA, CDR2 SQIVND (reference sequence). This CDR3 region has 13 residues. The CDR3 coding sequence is TGTGCCGGTAGTAAGACAGGCTCCTACGAGCAGTACTTC. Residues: CAGSKTGSYEQYF.

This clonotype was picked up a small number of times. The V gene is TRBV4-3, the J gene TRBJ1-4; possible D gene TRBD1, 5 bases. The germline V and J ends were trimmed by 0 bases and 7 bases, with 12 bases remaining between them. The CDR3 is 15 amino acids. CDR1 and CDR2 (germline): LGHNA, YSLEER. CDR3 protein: CASSQEWQGSEKLFF. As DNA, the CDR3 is TGCGCCAGCAGCCAAGAATGGCAGGGAAGTGAAAAACTGTTTTTT.

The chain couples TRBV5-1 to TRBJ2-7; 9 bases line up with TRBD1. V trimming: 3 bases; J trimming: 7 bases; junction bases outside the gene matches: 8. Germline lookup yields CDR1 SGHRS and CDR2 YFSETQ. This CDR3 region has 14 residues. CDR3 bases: TGCGCCAGCAGCTGGACAGGGGCGCCACAAGAGCAGTACTTC. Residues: CASSWTGAPQEQYF.

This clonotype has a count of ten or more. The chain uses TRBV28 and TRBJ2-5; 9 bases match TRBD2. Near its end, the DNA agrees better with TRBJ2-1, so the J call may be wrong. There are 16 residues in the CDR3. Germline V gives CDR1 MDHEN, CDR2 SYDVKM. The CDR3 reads CASTEYGSGRSHEQFF. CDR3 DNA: TGTGCCAGCACCGAGTACGGGAGCGGGAGGAGCCATGAGCAGTTCTTC.

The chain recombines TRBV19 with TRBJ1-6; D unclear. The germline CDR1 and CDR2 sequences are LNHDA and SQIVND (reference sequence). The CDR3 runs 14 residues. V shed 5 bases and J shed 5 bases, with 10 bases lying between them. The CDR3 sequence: CASSLGLDNSPLHF. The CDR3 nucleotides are TGTGCCAGTAGTCTGGGGTTGGATAATTCACCCCTCCACTTT.

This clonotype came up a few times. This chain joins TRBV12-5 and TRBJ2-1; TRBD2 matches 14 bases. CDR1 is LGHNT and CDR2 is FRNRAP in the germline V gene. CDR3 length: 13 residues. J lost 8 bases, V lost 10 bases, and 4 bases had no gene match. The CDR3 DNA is TGTGCTATGGGACTAGCGGGAGTCGATGAGCAGTTCTTC. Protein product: CAMGLAGVDEQFF. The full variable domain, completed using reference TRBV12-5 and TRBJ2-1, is DARVTQTPRHKVTEMGQEVTMRCQPILGHNTVFWYRQTMMQGLELLAYFRNRAPLDDSGMPKDRFSAEMPDATLATLKIQPSEPRDSAVYFCAMGLAGVDEQFFGPGTRLTVL.

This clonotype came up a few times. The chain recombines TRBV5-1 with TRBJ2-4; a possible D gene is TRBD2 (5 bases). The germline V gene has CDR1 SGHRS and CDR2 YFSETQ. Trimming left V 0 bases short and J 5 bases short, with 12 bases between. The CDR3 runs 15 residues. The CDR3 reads CASSLGLGSQNIQYF. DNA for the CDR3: TGCGCCAGCAGCTTGGGTCTAGGGAGCCAAAACATTCAGTACTTC.

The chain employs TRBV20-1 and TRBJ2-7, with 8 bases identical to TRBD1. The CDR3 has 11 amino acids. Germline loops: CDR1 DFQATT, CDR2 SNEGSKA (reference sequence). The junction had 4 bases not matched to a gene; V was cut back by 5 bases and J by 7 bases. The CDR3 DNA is TGCAGTGCTCTAGGACAGGGAGAGCAGTACTTC. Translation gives CSALGQGEQYF.

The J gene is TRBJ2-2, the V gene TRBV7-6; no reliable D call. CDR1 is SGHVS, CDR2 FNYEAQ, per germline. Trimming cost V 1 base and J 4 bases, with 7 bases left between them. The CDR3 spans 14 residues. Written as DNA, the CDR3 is TGTGCCAGCAGCTTAGAGATCTTCACCGGGGAGCTGTTTTTT. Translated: CASSLEIFTGELFF.